What follows are 18 T cell receptor beta chains derived from one specimen sequenced in a study of blood T cell repertoires in COVID-19 (dated by TCRdb to 2020 to 2022). Libraries were built with the immunoSEQ multiplex PCR assay. In TCRdb, the immuneACCESS table is reduced to in-frame sequences with V and J assigned. These tables do not hold every clone; where another copy was compared, an unresolved V gene accounts for under half, and the others remain unexplained. The sample data list 50,000 to 70,000 clones, and 88% of these were observed just once. Around 5% of the sample is in the top ten clones. Sequenced material: peripheral blood. The receptors derive from a man between 60 and 75 years old with acute or convalescent COVID-19.

This clone has just a few counts. This chain uses TRBV27 with TRBJ1-2, with no clear D. V was trimmed by 5 bases and J by 2 bases, leaving 9 bases between them. The CDR3 is made up of 13 amino acids. Germline assignment: CDR1 MNHEY and CDR2 SMNVEV (reference sequence). CDR3 bases: TGTGCCAGCAGTACTCGGGAAAACTATGGCTACACCTTC. It specifies CASSTRENYGYTF.

The chain employs TRBV28 and TRBJ2-3, with unresolved D. The CDR3 runs 12 residues. Trimming stripped 5 bases from V and 2 bases from J, with 5 bases between. Germline assignment: CDR1 MDHEN and CDR2 SYDVKM. CDR3 region: CASSEATDTQYF. The CDR3 nucleotides are TGTGCCAGCAGTGAAGCCACAGATACGCAGTATTTT.

V and J are TRBV4-2 and TRBJ1-6, with 10 bases matching TRBD1. J lost 7 bases, V lost 1 base, and 7 bases had no gene match. Per germline, CDR1 LGHNA and CDR2 YNFKEQ. CDR3 length: 17 residues. In DNA form, the CDR3 reads TGTGCCAGCAGCCAAGTTCAGGGACAGGGGAACAATTCACCCCTCCACTTT. Residues: CASSQVQGQGNNSPLHF.

The CDR3 DNA is TGTGCCAGACTCTTAGCGGGAGTATACGAGCAGTACTTC. Translating it yields CARLLAGVYEQYF. The rearrangement links TRBV6-4 to TRBJ2-7, with 9 bases that match TRBD2. The CDR3 has 13 amino acids. Germline trimming cut 9 bases from V and 4 bases from J; bases unmatched to any gene: 7. CDR1 MRHNA and CDR2 SNTAGT come from the germline V gene.

This clone was observed a single time. The chain recombines TRBV4-1 with TRBJ1-2, with 8 bases that match TRBD1. Germline values: CDR1 MGHRA, CDR2 YSYEKL. Losses at the gene ends were 0 bases for V and 3 bases for J; bases not matched to a gene: 18. This CDR3 contains 20 residues. CDR3 amino acids: CASSQDLVRTGRFQDYGYTF. CDR3 DNA sequence: TGCGCCAGCAGCCAAGACCTCGTGAGGACAGGGAGGTTCCAAGACTATGGCTACACCTTC.

This sequence joins TRBV30 and TRBJ2-3, with D possibly matching TRBD1 (5 bases). In germline, CDR1 is GTSNPN, CDR2 SVGIG (reference sequence). The CDR3 spans 13 residues. Trimming removed 3 bases from V and 3 bases from J, with 10 bases in between. CDR3 coding DNA: TGTGCCTGGAGGACCCACAGGACAGATACGCAGTATTTT. This translates into CAWRTHRTDTQYF.

The rearrangement uses TRBV29-1 and TRBJ1-1, with D hard to call. Germline V gene sequence: CDR1 SQVTM, CDR2 ANQGSEA. The CDR3 loop spans 13 amino acids. The V end was cut by 3 bases, the J end by 1 base, with 9 bases between. The CDR3 DNA follows: TGCAGCGTTGACCAAAGACAGAACACTGAAGCTTTCTTT. Encoded protein: CSVDQRQNTEAFF.

The J gene is TRBJ1-2, the V gene TRBV29-1; the D gene is possibly TRBD1 (5 bases). Germline CDR1 reads SQVTM; CDR2 reads ANQGSEA. V was shortened by 6 bases and J by 1 base, with 9 bases between the two germline ends. The CDR3 covers 12 residues. In DNA, the CDR3 is TGCAGCGTAGGTCAGGGTAACTATGGCTACACCTTC. Protein product: CSVGQGNYGYTF.

In this sample, this clone turned up once. The CDR3 DNA reads as TGTGCCAGCAGTTCCCACCTAGCTAGCTCCTACAATGAGCAGTTCTTC. The encoded protein is CASSSHLASSYNEQFF. The gene calls are TRBV6-5 and TRBJ2-1, with D possibly TRBD2 on 5 matching bases. CDR3 length: 16 residues. Trimming shortened V by 4 bases and J by 0 bases, and 13 bases separated the two germline ends. The V gene's germline CDR1 is MNHEY and CDR2 SVGAGI.

The J gene is TRBJ2-1, the V gene TRBV4-2, with 15 bases that match TRBD2. In germline, CDR1 is LGHNA, CDR2 YNFKEQ. CDR3 size: 16 residues. Unmatched junction bases numbered 5, after V lost 5 bases and J lost 6 bases. CDR3 DNA sequence: TGTGCCAGCAGCGCCCGGACTAGCGGGAGGGCCAATGAGCAGTTCTTC. Residues: CASSARTSGRANEQFF.

This sequence joins TRBV23-1 and TRBJ2-7; no reliable D call. TRBV23-1 is an open reading frame, and its role is uncertain. V lost 2 bases and J lost 0, with 14 bases in between. The CDR3 runs 16 residues. Here the CDR3 DNA reads TGCGCCAGCAGTCAACCTAGTTTTGAGAGCTCCTACGAGCAGTACTTC. Protein: CASSQPSFESSYEQYF.

The V call is TRBV4-1, the J call TRBJ1-3; 7 positions agree with TRBD1. Losses at the gene ends were 1 base for V and 1 base for J; bases not matched to a gene: 10. In germline, CDR1 is MGHRA, CDR2 YSYEKL. The CDR3 length is 18 residues. The CDR3 DNA reads TGCGCCAGCAGCCAAGCTCCGACAGGGAGTTTTTCTGGAAACACCATATATTTT. This encodes CASSQAPTGSFSGNTIYF.

The chain employs TRBV5-1 and TRBJ2-7; TRBD2 aligns across 7 bases. From germline, CDR1 is SGHRS and CDR2 YFSETQ. V dropped 4 bases and J dropped 3; count of bases not matched to a gene: 7. This CDR3 comprises 14 residues. CDR3 region: CASSTSGANYEQYF. The CDR3 DNA sequence: TGCGCCAGCAGCACAAGCGGGGCGAACTACGAGCAGTACTTC.

The J gene is TRBJ2-1, the V gene TRBV10-3, with 11 bases that match TRBD2. The V gene end was trimmed by 6 bases and the J gene end by 4 bases; junction bases not matched to a gene: 17. Germline-derived CDR1 and CDR2 are ENHRY and SYGVKD. The CDR3 consists of 19 residues. CDR3: CAISPVPGTSGLGYNEQFF. DNA for the CDR3: TGTGCCATCAGCCCCGTCCCCGGGACTAGCGGACTGGGGTACAATGAGCAGTTCTTC.

The V and J genes are TRBV5-1 and TRBJ2-2; a weak D match, TRBD1 (5 bases). Germline-derived CDR1 and CDR2 are SGHRS and YFSETQ. V lost 4 bases, J lost 5 bases, and 9 bases lay in between. This CDR3 spans 13 amino acids. The CDR3 bases are TGCGCCAGCAGCGCCCAGGGAACCGGGGAGCTGTTTTTT. As protein: CASSAQGTGELFF.

This rearrangement joins TRBV15 to TRBJ1-6, with D possibly matching TRBD1 (5 bases). Trimming shortened V by 1 base and J by 6 bases, and 10 bases separated the two germline ends. This CDR3 comprises 15 residues. The germline V gene has CDR1 LNHNV and CDR2 YYDKDF (reference sequence). The CDR3 loop reads CATSRGRGGNSPLHF. DNA of the CDR3: TGTGCCACCAGCAGAGGTAGGGGTGGTAATTCACCCCTCCACTTT.

This chain connects TRBV27 to TRBJ1-4, with a weak D call TRBD1 (6 bases). This CDR3 is 17 amino acids long. Germline V gives CDR1 MNHEY, CDR2 SMNVEV (reference sequence). Trimming cost V 6 bases and J 8 bases, with 25 bases left between them. The CDR3 nucleotides are TGTGCCAGCAGACGAGGGACACAGATGCCCAGACTAGAAAAACTGTTTTTT. Translated: CASRRGTQMPRLEKLFF.

The rearrangement links TRBV5-4 to TRBJ1-2; 7 bases line up with TRBD1. Germline-derived CDR1 and CDR2 are SGHNT and YYREEE (reference sequence). Trimming cost V 0 bases and J 8 bases; bases outside gene matches: 4. This CDR3 is 13 amino acids long. The CDR3 nucleotides read TGTGCCAGCAGCTTGGACAGGGGTGGGGGCTACACCTTC. It encodes CASSLDRGGGYTF.